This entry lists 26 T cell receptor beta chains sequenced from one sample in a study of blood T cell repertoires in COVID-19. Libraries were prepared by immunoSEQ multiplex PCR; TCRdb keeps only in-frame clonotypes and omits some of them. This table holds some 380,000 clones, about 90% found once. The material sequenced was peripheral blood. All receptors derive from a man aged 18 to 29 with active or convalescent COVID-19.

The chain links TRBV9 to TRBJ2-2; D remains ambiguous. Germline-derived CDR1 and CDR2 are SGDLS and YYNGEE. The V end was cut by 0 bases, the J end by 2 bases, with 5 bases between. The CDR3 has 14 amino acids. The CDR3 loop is CASSVVSNTGELFF. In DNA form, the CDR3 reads TGTGCCAGCAGCGTAGTGAGTAACACCGGGGAGCTGTTTTTT. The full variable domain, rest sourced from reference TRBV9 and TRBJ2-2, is DSGVTQTPKHLITATGQRVTLRCSPRSGDLSVYWYQQSLDQGLQFLIQYYNGEERAKGNILERFSAQQFPDLHSELNLSSLELGDSALYFCASSVVSNTGELFFGEGSRLTVL.

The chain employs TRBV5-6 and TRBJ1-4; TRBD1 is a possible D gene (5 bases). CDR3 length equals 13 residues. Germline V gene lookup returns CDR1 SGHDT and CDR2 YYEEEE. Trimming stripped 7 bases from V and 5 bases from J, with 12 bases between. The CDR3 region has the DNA TGTGCCAGCCATAGGGGCGGCAATGAAAAACTGTTTTTT. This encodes CASHRGGNEKLFF.

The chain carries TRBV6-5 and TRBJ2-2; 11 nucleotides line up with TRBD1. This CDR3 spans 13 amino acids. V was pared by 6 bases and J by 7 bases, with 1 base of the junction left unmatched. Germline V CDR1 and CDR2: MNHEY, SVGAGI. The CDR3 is CASRGQGGGELFF. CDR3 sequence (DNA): TGTGCCAGCAGGGGACAGGGGGGCGGGGAGCTGTTTTTT.

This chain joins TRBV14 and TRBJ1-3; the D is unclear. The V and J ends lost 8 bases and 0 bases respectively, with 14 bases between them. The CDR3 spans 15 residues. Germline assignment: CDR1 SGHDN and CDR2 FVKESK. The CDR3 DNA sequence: TGTGCCAGCGCCCGGTTGGGCAACTCTGGAAACACCATATATTTT. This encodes CASARLGNSGNTIYF.

The CDR3 is CASSSSNGFRVNEKLFF. The CDR3 coding sequence is TGTGCCAGCAGCTCCTCTAATGGCTTCAGGGTGAATGAAAAACTGTTTTTT. V is TRBV7-2 and J is TRBJ1-4; perhaps TRBD1 as D (5 bases). This CDR3 region has 17 residues. The V gene lost 4 bases and the J gene lost 5 bases, with 20 bases spanning the gap. Germline-derived CDR1 and CDR2 are SGHTA and FQGNSA.

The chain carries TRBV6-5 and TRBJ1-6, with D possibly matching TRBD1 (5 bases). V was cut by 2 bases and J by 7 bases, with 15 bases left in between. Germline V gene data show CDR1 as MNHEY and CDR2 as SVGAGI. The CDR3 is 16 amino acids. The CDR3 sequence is CASSYGGASGNSPLHF. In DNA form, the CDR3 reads TGTGCCAGCAGTTACGGCGGGGCCTCGGGAAATTCACCCCTCCACTTT.

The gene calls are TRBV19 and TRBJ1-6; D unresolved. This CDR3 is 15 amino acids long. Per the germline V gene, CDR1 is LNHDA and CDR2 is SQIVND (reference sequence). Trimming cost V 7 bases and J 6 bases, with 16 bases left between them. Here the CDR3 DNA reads TGTGCCAGTAACGCCGGGTCCCATTCTAATTCACCCCTCCACTTT. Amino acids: CASNAGSHSNSPLHF.

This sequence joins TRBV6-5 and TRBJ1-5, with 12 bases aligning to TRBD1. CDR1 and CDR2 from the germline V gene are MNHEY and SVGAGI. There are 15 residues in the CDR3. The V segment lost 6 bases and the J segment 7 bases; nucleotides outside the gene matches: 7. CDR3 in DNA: TGTGCCAGCAGCCTGGGACAGGGGGCCTCGCAGCCCCAGCATTTT. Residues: CASSLGQGASQPQHF.

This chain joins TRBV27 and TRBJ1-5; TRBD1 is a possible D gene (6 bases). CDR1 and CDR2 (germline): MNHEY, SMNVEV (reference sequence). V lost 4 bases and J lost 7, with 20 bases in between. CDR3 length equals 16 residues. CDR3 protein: CASSSADRFPTQPQHF. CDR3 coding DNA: TGTGCCAGCAGTTCCGCCGACAGGTTTCCGACACAGCCCCAGCATTTT.

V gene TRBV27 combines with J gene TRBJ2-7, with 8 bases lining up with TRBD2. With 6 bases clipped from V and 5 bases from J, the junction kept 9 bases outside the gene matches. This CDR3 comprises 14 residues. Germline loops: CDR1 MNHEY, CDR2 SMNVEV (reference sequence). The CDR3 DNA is TGTGCCAGCAGGTTTCTTGCGGGAGGTAACGAGCAGTACTTC. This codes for CASRFLAGGNEQYF.

DNA for the CDR3: TGTGCCAGCAGTTCCCCGGCCTCTAAGGGGCTCGAGCAGTACTTC. This codes for CASSSPASKGLEQYF. The chain uses TRBV6-6 and TRBJ2-7; D might be TRBD1 (5 bases). The CDR3 loop spans 15 amino acids. Germline V gene data show CDR1 as MNHNY and CDR2 as SVGAGI (reference sequence). V dropped 4 bases and J dropped 6 bases, with 19 bases sitting between them.

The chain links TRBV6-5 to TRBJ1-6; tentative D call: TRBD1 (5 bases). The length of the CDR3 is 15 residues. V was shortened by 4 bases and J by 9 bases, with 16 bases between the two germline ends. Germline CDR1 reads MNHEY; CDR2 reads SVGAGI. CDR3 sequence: CASSSGRVYGSPLHF. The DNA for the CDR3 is TGTGCCAGCAGTTCGGGCAGGGTGTATGGTTCACCCCTCCACTTT.

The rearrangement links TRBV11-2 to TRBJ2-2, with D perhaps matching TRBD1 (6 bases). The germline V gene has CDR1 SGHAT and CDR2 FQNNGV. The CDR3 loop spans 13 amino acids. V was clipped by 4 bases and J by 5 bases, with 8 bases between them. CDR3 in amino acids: CASSSQGTGELFF. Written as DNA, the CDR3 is TGTGCCAGCAGCTCACAGGGAACCGGGGAGCTGTTTTTT.

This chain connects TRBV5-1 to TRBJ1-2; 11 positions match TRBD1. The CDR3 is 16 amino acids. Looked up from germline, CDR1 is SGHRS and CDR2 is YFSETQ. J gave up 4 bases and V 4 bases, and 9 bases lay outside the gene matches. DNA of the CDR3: TGCGCCAGCAGCGCCGGGACAGGGGGGATTGGCTATGGCTACACCTTC. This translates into CASSAGTGGIGYGYTF. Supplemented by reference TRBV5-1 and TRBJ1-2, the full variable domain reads KAGVTQTPRYLIKTRGQQVTLSCSPISGHRSVSWYQQTPGQGLQFLFEYFSETQRNKGNFPGRFSGRQFSNSRSEMNVSTLELGDSALYLCASSAGTGGIGYGYTFGSGTRLTVV.

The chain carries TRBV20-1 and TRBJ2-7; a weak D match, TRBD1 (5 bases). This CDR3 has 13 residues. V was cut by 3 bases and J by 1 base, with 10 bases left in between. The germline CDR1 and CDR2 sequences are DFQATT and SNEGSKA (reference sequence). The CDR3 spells CSASSQGSYEQYF. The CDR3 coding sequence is TGCAGTGCTAGTTCCCAGGGTTCCTACGAGCAGTACTTC.

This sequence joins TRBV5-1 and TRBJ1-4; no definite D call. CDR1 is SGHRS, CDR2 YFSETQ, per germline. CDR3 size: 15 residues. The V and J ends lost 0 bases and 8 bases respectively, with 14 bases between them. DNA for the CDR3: TGCGCCAGCAGCTTGGCCGGCTGGACTGAGGAAAAACTGTTTTTT. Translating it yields CASSLAGWTEEKLFF.

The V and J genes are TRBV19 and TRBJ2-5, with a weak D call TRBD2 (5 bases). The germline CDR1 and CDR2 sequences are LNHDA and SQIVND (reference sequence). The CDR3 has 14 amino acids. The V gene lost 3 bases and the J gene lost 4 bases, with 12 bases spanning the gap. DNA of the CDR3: TGTGCCAGTAGTATTTATGAGGGTTCAGAGACCCAGTACTTC. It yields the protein CASSIYEGSETQYF.

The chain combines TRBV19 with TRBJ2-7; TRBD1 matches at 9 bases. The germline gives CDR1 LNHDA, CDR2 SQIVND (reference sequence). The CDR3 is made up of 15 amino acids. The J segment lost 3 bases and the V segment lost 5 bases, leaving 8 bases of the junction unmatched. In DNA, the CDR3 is TGTGCCAGTAGTCGTCCGGGACAGGGAATCTACGAGCAGTACTTC. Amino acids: CASSRPGQGIYEQYF.

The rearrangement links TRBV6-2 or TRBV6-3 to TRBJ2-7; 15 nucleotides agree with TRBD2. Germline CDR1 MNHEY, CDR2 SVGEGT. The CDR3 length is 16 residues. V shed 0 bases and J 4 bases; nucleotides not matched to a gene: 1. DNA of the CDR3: TGTGCCAGCAGTTACTCGGGACTAGCGGGAGGTTACGAGCAGTACTTC. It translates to CASSYSGLAGGYEQYF.

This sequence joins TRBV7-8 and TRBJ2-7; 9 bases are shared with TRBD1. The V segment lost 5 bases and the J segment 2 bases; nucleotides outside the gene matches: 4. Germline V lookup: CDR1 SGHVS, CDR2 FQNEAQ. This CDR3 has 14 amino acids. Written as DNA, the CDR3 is TGTGCCAGCAGCATCGGGACAGGGACCTACGAGCAGTACTTC. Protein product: CASSIGTGTYEQYF.

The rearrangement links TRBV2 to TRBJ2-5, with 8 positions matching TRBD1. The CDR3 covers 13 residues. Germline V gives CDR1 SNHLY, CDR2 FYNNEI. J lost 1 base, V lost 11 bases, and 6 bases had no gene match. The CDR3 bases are TGTGCCGGGCGGCAGGGGGCCCAAGAGACCCAGTACTTC. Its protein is CAGRQGAQETQYF.

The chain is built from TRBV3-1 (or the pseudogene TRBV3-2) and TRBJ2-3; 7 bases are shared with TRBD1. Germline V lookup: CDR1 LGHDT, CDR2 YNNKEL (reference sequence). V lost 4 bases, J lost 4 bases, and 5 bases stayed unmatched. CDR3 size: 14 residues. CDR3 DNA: TGTGCCAGCAGCCCACAGGGACAGCCAGATACGCAGTATTTT. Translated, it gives CASSPQGQPDTQYF.

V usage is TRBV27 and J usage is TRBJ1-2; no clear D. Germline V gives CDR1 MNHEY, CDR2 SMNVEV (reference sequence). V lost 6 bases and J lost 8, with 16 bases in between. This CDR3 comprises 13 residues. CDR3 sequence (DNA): TGTGCCAGCAGCTACGAACCCCGAGGGGGCTACACCTTC. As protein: CASSYEPRGGYTF.

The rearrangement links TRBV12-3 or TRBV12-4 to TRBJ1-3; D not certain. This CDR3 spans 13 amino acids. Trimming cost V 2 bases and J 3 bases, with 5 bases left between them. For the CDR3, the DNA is TGTGCCAGCAGTTTAAACGGTGGAAACACCATATATTTT. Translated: CASSLNGGNTIYF.

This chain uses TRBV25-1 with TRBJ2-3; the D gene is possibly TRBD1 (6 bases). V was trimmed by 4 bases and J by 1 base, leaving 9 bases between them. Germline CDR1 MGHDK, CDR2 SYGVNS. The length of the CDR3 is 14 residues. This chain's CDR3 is CASSARQGTDTQYF. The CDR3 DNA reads TGTGCCAGCAGTGCCAGACAGGGCACAGATACGCAGTATTTT. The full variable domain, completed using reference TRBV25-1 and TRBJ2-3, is EADIYQTPRYLVIGTGKKITLECSQTMGHDKMYWYQQDPGMELHLIHYSYGVNSTEKGDLSSESTVSRIRTEHFPLTLESARPSHTSQYLCASSARQGTDTQYFGPGTRLTVL.

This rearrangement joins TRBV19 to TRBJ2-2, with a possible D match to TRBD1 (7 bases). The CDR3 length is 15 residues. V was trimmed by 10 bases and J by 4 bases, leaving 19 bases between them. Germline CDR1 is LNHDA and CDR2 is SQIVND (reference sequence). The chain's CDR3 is CATLRGTVTTGELFF. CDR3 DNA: TGTGCCACTCTTCGGGGGACAGTTACCACCGGGGAGCTGTTTTTT.